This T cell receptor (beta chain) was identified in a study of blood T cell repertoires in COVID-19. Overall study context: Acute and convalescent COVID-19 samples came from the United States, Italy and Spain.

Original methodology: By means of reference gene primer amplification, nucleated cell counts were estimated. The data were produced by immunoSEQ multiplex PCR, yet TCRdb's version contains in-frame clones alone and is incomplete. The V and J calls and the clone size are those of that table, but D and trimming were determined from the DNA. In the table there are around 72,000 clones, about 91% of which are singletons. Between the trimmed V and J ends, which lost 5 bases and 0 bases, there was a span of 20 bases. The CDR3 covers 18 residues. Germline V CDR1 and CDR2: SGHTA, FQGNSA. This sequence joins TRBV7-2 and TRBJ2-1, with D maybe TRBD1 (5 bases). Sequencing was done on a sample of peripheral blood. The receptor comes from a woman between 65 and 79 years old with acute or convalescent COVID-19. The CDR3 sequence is CASSPGVLGASSYNEQFF. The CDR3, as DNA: TGTGCCAGCAGCCCTGGTGTGCTAGGGGCGAGCTCCTACAATGAGCAGTTCTTC.